This TCR beta chain was retrieved from a study of blood T cell repertoires in COVID-19. Study as a whole: Sources were T cells, B-cell-depleted T cells, or PBMCs; the material itself was cDNA or gDNA.

TCRdb's table, derived via immunoSEQ multiplex PCR, lists solely in-frame clones and lacks some. The sample yields roughly 520,000 clones, over 75% seen once. The CDR3 contains 14 residues. Trimming stripped 1 base from V and 7 bases from J, with 13 bases between. Looked up from germline, CDR1 is SEHNR and CDR2 is FQNEAQ (reference sequence). The chain employs TRBV7-9 and TRBJ2-5, with TRBD2 as a possible D gene (5 bases). The clonotype originates from a woman in her thirties or forties who had recovered from COVID-19. The sequencing input was PBMCs or T cells enriched from blood (not recorded which). The CDR3 coding sequence is TGTGCCAGCAGCTTAGGTGGCGGGTCGAGGACCCAGTACTTC. As protein: CASSLGGGSRTQYF.